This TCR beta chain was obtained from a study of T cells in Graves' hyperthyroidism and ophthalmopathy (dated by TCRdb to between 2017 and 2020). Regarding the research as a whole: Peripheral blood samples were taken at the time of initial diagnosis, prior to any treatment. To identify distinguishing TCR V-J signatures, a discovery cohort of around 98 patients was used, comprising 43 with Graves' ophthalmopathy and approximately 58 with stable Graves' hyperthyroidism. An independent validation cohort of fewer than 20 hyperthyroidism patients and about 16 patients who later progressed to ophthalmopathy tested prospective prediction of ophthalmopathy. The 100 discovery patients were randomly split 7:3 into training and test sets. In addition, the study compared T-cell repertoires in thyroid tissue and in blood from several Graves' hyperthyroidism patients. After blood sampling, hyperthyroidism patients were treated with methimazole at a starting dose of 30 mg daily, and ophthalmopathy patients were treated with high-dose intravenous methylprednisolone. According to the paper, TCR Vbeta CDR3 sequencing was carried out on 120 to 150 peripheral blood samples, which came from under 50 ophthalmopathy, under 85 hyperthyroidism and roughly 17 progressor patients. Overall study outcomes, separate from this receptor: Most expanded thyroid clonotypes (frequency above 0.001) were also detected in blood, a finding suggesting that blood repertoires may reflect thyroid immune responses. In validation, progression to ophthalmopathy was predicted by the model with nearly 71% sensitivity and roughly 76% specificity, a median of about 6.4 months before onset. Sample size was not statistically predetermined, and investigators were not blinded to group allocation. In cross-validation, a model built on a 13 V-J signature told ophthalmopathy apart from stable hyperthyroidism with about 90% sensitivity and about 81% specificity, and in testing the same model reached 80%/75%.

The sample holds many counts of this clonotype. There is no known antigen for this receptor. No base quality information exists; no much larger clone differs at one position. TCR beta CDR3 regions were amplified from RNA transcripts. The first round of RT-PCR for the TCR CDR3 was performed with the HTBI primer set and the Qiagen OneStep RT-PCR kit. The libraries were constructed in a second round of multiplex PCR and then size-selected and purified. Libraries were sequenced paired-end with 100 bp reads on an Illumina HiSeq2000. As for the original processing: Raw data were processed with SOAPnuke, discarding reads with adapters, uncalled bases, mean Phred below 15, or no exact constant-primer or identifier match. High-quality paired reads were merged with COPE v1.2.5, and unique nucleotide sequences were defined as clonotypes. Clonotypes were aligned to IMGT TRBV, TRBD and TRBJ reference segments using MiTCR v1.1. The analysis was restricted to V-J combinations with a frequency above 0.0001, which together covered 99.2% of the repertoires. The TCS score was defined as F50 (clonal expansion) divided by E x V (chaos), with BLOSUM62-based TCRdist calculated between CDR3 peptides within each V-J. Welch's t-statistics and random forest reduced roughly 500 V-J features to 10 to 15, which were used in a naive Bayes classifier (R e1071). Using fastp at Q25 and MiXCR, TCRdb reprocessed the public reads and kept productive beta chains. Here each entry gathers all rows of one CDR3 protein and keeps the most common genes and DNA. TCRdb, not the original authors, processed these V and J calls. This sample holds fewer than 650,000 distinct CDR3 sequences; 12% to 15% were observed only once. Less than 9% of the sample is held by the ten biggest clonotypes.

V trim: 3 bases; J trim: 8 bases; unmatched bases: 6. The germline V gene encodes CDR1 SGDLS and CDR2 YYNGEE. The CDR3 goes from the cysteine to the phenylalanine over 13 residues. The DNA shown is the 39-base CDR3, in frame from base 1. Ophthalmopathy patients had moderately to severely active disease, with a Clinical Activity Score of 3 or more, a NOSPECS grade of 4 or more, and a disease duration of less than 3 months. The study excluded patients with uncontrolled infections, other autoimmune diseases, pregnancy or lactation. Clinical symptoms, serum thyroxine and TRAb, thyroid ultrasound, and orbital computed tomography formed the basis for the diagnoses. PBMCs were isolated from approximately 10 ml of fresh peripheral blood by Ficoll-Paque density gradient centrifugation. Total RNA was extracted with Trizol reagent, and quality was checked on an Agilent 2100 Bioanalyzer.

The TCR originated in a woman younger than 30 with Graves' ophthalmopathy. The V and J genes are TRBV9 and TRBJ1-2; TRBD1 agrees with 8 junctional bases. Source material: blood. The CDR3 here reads CASSATGERGYTF. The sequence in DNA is TGTGCCAGCAGCGCGACAGGGGAAAGAGGCTACACCTTC.